This note documents a single T cell receptor (beta chain) sequence. This sample was taken from a study of blood T cell repertoires in COVID-19. Study background: Whether acute or convalescent, the COVID-19 samples came from the United States, Italy and Spain. The analysed material was cDNA or gDNA that came from T cells, B-cell-depleted T cells, or PBMCs.

Authors' methods: Amplified reference gene primers provided the basis for estimating nucleated cell counts. Assay: immunoSEQ multiplex PCR; the TCRdb copy retains only in-frame clones and omits some. V, J and clone size derive from that table, while D and trimming were established from the DNA sequence. Among roughly 160,000 clones, 88% were seen once, and the ten largest hold approximately 2%. This CDR3 is built from 14 residues. Trimming took off 3 bases at V and 2 bases at J, with 11 bases between the two ends. Germline V CDR1 and CDR2: SGHRS, YFSETQ. The chain joins TRBV5-1 to TRBJ1-1; D ambiguous. The sample consisted of peripheral blood. The source is a man aged 45-65 years who had recovered from COVID-19. This chain's CDR3 is CASSSSAGNTEAFF. For the CDR3, the DNA is TGCGCCAGCAGCTCCTCGGCGGGAAACACTGAAGCTTTCTTT.